These T cell receptor beta chains were read from a single sample in a study of cytomegalovirus exposure and HLA in healthy donors. Profiled with immunoSEQ multiplex PCR; TCRdb holds only in-frame clones, not every one. This table holds over 40,000 clones. Sequencing used PBMCs. All receptors come from a woman between 40 and 55 years old in good health and CMV-seronegative. Both conserved end residues are part of each CDR3.

v_call	j_call	cdr3_aa
TRBV5-6	TRBJ2-6	CASSLTGAGANVLTF
TRBV13	TRBJ2-7	CASSLGGRLTVHEQYF
TRBV5-1	TRBJ2-5	CASSPSGTGQETQYF
TRBV18	TRBJ1-5	CASSPVGGNVQPQHF
TRBV18	TRBJ2-2	CASSPPTGTSGANTGELFF
TRBV7-2	TRBJ1-3	CASSFQAGGGIGGNTIYF
TRBV5-1	TRBJ2-7	CASSYTGYYEQYF
TRBV11-3	TRBJ1-2	CASSPGQGVRTF
TRBV11-1	TRBJ1-1	CASSELSGTGGTEAFF
TRBV9	TRBJ1-2	CASSGGQYVRGYTF
TRBV4-3	TRBJ1-2	CASSQAPGGGAGYTF
TRBV18	TRBJ1-2	CASSPPSSGNNYGYTF
TRBV5-8	TRBJ2-7	CASSIGSLLGDEQYF
TRBV6-5	TRBJ1-2	CASSWAGQLYGYTF
TRBV4-2	TRBJ2-7	CASSQVAGASYEQYF